This entry is about one T cell receptor beta chain. What it recognizes is unknown. This entry is derived from a study of T-cell reconstitution after alpha-beta-depleted transplantation in children. Study-level findings and limits: Reportedly, alpha-beta T cells present about two months post-transplant originated from several hundred expanded clones of graft origin. T-cell numbers and diversity, one year after transplant, stemmed largely from T cells that were newly produced.

For TCRbeta, the library was prepared with unique molecular identifiers. TCRdb itself ran the PCR reads through MiXCR, one entry per CDR3 protein. The table records about a million distinct CDR3 sequences, around 30% of them present only once. Per germline, CDR1 LNHNV and CDR2 YYDKDF (reference sequence). CDR3 length: 13 amino acids. V dropped 3 bases and J dropped 5 bases, with 8 bases sitting between them. The clonotype was recovered from a boy in the first two years of life who had a stem cell transplant for SCID, so the T cells may come from the graft donor. The chain has TRBV15 and TRBJ1-3, with D hard to call. The source material was PBMCs, mostly from graft donor cells, sampled 360 days after TCRalphabeta/CD19-depleted stem cell transplant. The CDR3 sequence is CATSRGFRNTIYF. CDR3 sequence (DNA): TGTGCCACCAGCAGGGGTTTTCGAAACACCATATATTTT.